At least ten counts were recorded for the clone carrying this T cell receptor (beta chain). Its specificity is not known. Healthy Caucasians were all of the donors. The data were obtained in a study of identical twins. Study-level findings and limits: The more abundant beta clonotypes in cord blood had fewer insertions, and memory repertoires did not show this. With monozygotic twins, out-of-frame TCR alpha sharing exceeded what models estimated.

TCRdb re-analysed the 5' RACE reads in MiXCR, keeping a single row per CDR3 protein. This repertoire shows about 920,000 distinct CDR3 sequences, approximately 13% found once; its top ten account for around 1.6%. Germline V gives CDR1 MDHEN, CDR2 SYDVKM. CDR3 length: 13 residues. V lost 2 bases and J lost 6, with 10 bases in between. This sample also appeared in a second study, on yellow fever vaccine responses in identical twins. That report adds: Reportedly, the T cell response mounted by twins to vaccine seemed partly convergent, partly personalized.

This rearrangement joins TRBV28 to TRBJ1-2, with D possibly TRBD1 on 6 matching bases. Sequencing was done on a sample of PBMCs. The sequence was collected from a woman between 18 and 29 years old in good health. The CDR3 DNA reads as TGTGCCAGCAGTTTAGGGACACGGGATGGCTACACCTTC. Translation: CASSLGTRDGYTF.